Shown below are 25 T cell receptor beta chains from a single sample sequenced in a study of blood T cell repertoires in COVID-19. TCRdb's copy holds only in-frame clones and misses some; the assay was immunoSEQ multiplex PCR. The sample has hundreds of thousands of clones, 80% to 90% seen once; the top ten hold 1.4%. Sequenced sample: peripheral blood. The receptors here all came from a woman aged 25 to 45 with active or convalescent COVID-19.

The chain has TRBV6-5 and TRBJ1-4, with TRBD1 as a possible D gene (5 bases). CDR3 length: 15 residues. Germline V gene sequence: CDR1 MNHEY, CDR2 SVGAGI. V was shortened by 2 bases and J by 8 bases, with 15 bases between the two germline ends. The CDR3 here is CASSYNSGGEEKLFF. CDR3 coding DNA: TGTGCCAGCAGTTACAATTCCGGGGGAGAGGAAAAACTGTTTTTT.

The chain links TRBV4-1 to TRBJ2-3; TRBD2 matches at 7 bases. Germline lookup yields CDR1 MGHRA and CDR2 YSYEKL. Germline trimming cut 0 bases from V and 2 bases from J; bases unmatched to any gene: 14. The CDR3 covers 19 residues. CDR3 sequence (DNA): TGCGCCAGCAGCCAAGATTCCGGACTAGGAGCGGCCCCCACAGATACGCAGTATTTT. Amino acids: CASSQDSGLGAAPTDTQYF.

V gene TRBV2 combines with J gene TRBJ2-3; D gene ambiguous. V shed 7 bases and J shed 6 bases, with 11 bases lying between them. The CDR3 loop spans 12 amino acids. CDR1 and CDR2 (germline): SNHLY, FYNNEI. The CDR3 sequence: CASTSSVDTQYF. CDR3 DNA sequence: TGTGCCAGCACCAGTTCAGTGGATACGCAGTATTTT.

This clone was seen a few times. The chain combines TRBV3-1 (or the pseudogene TRBV3-2) with TRBJ2-5; possible D gene TRBD2, 6 bases. Germline CDR1 reads LGHDT; CDR2 reads YNNKEL (reference sequence). V lost 3 bases and J 2 bases, leaving 13 bases between the germline ends. The CDR3 is 15 residues long. The CDR3 spells CASSQAPGVQETQYF. CDR3 DNA: TGTGCCAGCAGCCAGGCCCCGGGAGTACAAGAGACCCAGTACTTC.

A remark on this clone: Relative to the germline gene, one junction end is altered; a read error may explain this. The V gene is TRBV18, the J gene TRBJ1-2; TRBD1 aligns across 9 bases. CDR1 is KGHSH and CDR2 is LQKENI in the germline V gene. The CDR3 has 13 residues. DNA for the CDR3: TGTGCCAGCTCCCCACCGGGGACAGGGGGCTACACCTTC. Its protein is CASSPPGTGGYTF.

This rearrangement joins TRBV18 to TRBJ2-3; tentative D call: TRBD2 (5 bases). Deletions cut 10 bases from V and 5 bases from J, with 16 bases between. Germline CDR1 KGHSH, CDR2 LQKENI. The CDR3 consists of 13 residues. The CDR3 DNA sequence: TGTGCCACATCCGATCCTCGGGGAGATACGCAGTATTTT. It is translated as CATSDPRGDTQYF.

The chain is built from TRBV5-8 and TRBJ2-7; D is perhaps TRBD2 (5 bases). The CDR3 extends over 13 amino acids. V shed 5 bases and J shed 6 bases, with 15 bases lying between them. The germline V gene encodes CDR1 SGHTS and CDR2 YDEGEE. In DNA form, the CDR3 reads TGTGCCAGCAGGGCCAGGAGGCAGAGCGAGCAGTACTTC. Translated: CASRARRQSEQYF.

This clone was observed once. V gene TRBV13 combines with J gene TRBJ1-2, with a weak D call TRBD1 (6 bases). Per germline, CDR1 PRHDT and CDR2 FYEKMQ (reference sequence). This CDR3 is built from 15 residues. The V and J ends lost 5 bases and 7 bases respectively, with 20 bases between them. The DNA of the CDR3 is TGTGCCAGCAGCCCTCCGGTCGGACAGAAGGCTGGCTACACCTTC. Its translation: CASSPPVGQKAGYTF.

The chain is built from TRBV9 and TRBJ2-5; a weak D match, TRBD2 (5 bases). The germline gives CDR1 SGDLS, CDR2 YYNGEE. The CDR3 is 14 amino acids. The ends were cut back, 0 bases at V and 3 bases at J, with 9 bases in the middle. The CDR3 nucleotides read TGTGCCAGCAGCGTAGTGACCGGGGAAGAGACCCAGTACTTC. It codes for CASSVVTGEETQYF.

This clone was seen a few times. The rearrangement links TRBV6-4 to TRBJ2-2; D is perhaps TRBD1 (6 bases). V lost 4 bases and J 1 base, leaving 7 bases between the germline ends. The length of the CDR3 is 14 residues. CDR1 and CDR2 from the germline V gene are MRHNA and SNTAGT. The CDR3 DNA reads as TGTGCCAGCAGTGTGGGACAGAACACCGGGGAGCTGTTTTTT. The encoded protein is CASSVGQNTGELFF.

The chain links TRBV3-1 (or the pseudogene TRBV3-2) to TRBJ2-1, with 9 bases matching TRBD2. Trimming removed 0 bases from V and 3 bases from J; junction bases left unmatched: 6. Germline V CDR1 and CDR2: LGHDT, YNNKEL (reference sequence). The CDR3 is 17 amino acids. CDR3 DNA sequence: TGTGCCAGCAGCCAAGACGCAGCGGGAGGAGTCTACAATGAGCAGTTCTTC. The encoded protein is CASSQDAAGGVYNEQFF.

J is TRBJ2-1 and V is TRBV27; a possible D gene is TRBD1 (5 bases). This CDR3 is 14 amino acids long. Germline assignment: CDR1 MNHEY and CDR2 SMNVEV (reference sequence). The V and J ends lost 3 bases and 9 bases respectively, with 15 bases between them. In nucleotides, the CDR3 is TGTGCCAGCAGTTTGGACACCCGTCCCTTTGAGCAGTTCTTC. Protein product: CASSLDTRPFEQFF.

The chain joins TRBV24-1 to TRBJ2-3; D is possibly TRBD1 (6 bases). The length of the CDR3 is 12 residues. CDR1 and CDR2 from the germline V gene are KGHDR and SFDVKD. V was clipped by 5 bases and J by 5 bases, with 7 bases between them. The CDR3 here is CATSVGGDTQYF. In DNA, the CDR3 is TGTGCCACCAGTGTAGGGGGAGATACGCAGTATTTT.

V gene TRBV29-1 combines with J gene TRBJ2-7, with D tentatively TRBD2 (6 bases). CDR1 is SQVTM, CDR2 ANQGSEA, per germline. V lost 4 bases to trimming and J lost 2 bases, with 12 bases between them. The CDR3 runs to 13 residues. CDR3 DNA: TGCAGCGTTGCCCAGGGCGGGGCCTACGAGCAGTACTTC. It codes for CSVAQGGAYEQYF.

The chain recombines TRBV6-5 with TRBJ1-3; no clear D. The CDR3 is 14 residues long. Germline CDR1 and CDR2: MNHEY and SVGAGI. V was cut by 5 bases and J by 0 bases, with 8 bases left in between. The CDR3, as DNA: TGTGCCAGCAGTCTCCTGTCCTCTGGAAACACCATATATTTT. Encoded protein: CASSLLSSGNTIYF.

The gene calls are TRBV6-4 and TRBJ2-7, with 11 bases lining up with TRBD1. There are 14 residues in the CDR3. With 6 bases clipped from V and 2 bases from J, the junction kept 3 bases outside the gene matches. CDR1 is MRHNA, CDR2 SNTAGT, per germline. Here the CDR3 reads CASSPGQGAYEQYF. CDR3 nucleotides: TGTGCCAGCAGCCCGGGACAGGGGGCCTACGAGCAGTACTTC.

The rearrangement uses TRBV19 and TRBJ1-2, with TRBD1 identical over 7 bases. This CDR3 region has 12 residues. With 5 bases clipped from V and 4 bases from J, the junction kept 1 base outside the gene matches. CDR1 LNHDA and CDR2 SQIVND come from the germline V gene (reference sequence). The CDR3 DNA is TGTGCCAGTAGTGGGGACAGCTATGGCTACACCTTC. Its translation is CASSGDSYGYTF.

The V gene is TRBV4-2, the J gene TRBJ1-4; D remains ambiguous. The germline V and J ends were trimmed by 3 bases and 4 bases, with 9 bases remaining between them. The CDR3 is 14 residues long. Germline CDR1 is LGHNA and CDR2 is YNFKEQ. This CDR3 is CASSQAGINEKLFF. CDR3 sequence (DNA): TGTGCCAGCAGCCAGGCGGGGATTAATGAAAAACTGTTTTTT.

This clone appeared once. The chain combines TRBV6-5 with TRBJ1-1; D ambiguous. Germline CDR1 and CDR2: MNHEY and SVGAGI. The CDR3 extends over 15 amino acids. V dropped 4 bases and J dropped 1 base, with 13 bases sitting between them. Here the CDR3 reads CASSSPAGWNTEAFF. The DNA of the CDR3 is TGTGCCAGCAGTTCCCCCGCAGGTTGGAACACTGAAGCTTTCTTT.

This clone has just a few counts. The chain links TRBV27 to TRBJ2-6; D is ambiguous. Trimming removed 6 bases at V and 0 bases at J, with 9 bases between. The CDR3 is made up of 15 amino acids. Germline V gene sequence: CDR1 MNHEY, CDR2 SMNVEV (reference sequence). CDR3 nucleotide sequence: TGTGCCAGCAGCTCACTCGCCTCTGGGGCCAACGTCCTGACTTTC. Its translation is CASSSLASGANVLTF.

The chain carries TRBV6-5 and TRBJ1-2; 8 bases map to TRBD1. The CDR3 length is 14 residues. V lost 4 bases, J lost 5 bases, and 6 bases stayed unmatched. CDR1 and CDR2 (germline): MNHEY, SVGAGI. CDR3 coding DNA: TGTGCCAGCAGTTCGCAGGGGGCGCGTTATGGCTACACCTTC. Translated, it gives CASSSQGARYGYTF.

The chain recombines TRBV4-2 with TRBJ2-7; 8 bases align to TRBD2. Germline lookup yields CDR1 LGHNA and CDR2 YNFKEQ. With 0 bases clipped from V and 2 bases from J, the junction kept 6 bases outside the gene matches. There are 16 residues in the CDR3. The CDR3 loop is CASSQESAGDTYEQYF. The CDR3 DNA is TGTGCCAGCAGCCAAGAATCAGCGGGGGACACCTACGAGCAGTACTTC.

The chain couples TRBV29-1 to TRBJ1-1, with TRBD1 identical over 7 bases. V was pared by 5 bases and J by 2 bases, with 14 bases of the junction left unmatched. Germline V gene sequence: CDR1 SQVTM, CDR2 ANQGSEA. The CDR3 extends over 16 amino acids. The CDR3 DNA reads TGCAGCGTTTCATTTTCCCTGGGGACAGTTAACACTGAAGCTTTCTTT. Amino acids: CSVSFSLGTVNTEAFF. The variable domain in full, completed from reference TRBV29-1 and TRBJ1-1, reads SAVISQKPSRDICQRGTSLTIQCQVDSQVTMMFWYRQQPGQSLTLIATANQGSEATYESGFVIDKFPISRPNLTFSTLTVSNMSPEDSSIYLCSVSFSLGTVNTEAFFGQGTRLTVV.

This clone has just one count. The chain links TRBV5-4 to TRBJ2-7; D not resolved. V was clipped by 0 bases and J by 0 bases, with 4 bases between them. The CDR3 is 13 amino acids. Looked up from germline, CDR1 is SGHNT and CDR2 is YYREEE (reference sequence). The CDR3 DNA sequence: TGTGCCAGCAGCTTGGGGAGCTCCTACGAGCAGTACTTC. It codes for CASSLGSSYEQYF.

The V and J genes are TRBV12-3 or TRBV12-4 and TRBJ2-2; unclear D gene. V lost 7 bases and J 7 bases, leaving 13 bases between the germline ends. This CDR3 contains 13 residues. The CDR3 is CASTPQSVGELFF. CDR3 DNA sequence: TGTGCCAGCACCCCCCAAAGCGTCGGGGAGCTGTTTTTT.